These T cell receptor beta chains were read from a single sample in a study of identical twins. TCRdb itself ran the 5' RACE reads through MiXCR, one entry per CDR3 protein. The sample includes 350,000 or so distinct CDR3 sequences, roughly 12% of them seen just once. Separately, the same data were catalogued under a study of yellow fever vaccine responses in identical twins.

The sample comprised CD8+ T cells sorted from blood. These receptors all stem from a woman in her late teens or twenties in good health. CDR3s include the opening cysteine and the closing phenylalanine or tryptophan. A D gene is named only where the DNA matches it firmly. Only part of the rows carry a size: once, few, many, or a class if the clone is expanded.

CDR3: CASSFSLAGPYEQYF
DNA: TGTGCCAGCAGTTTCAGTTTAGCGGGTCCCTACGAGCAGTACTTC
length: 15
D: TRBD2
size: NA
J: TRBJ2-7
V: TRBV28

CDR3: CASSEASPFSGRNAYEQYF
DNA: TGTGCCAGCAGTGAAGCGTCTCCATTTAGCGGGAGGAACGCCTACGAGCAGTACTTC
length: 19
D: TRBD2
size: NA
J: TRBJ2-7
V: TRBV2

CDR3: CASSSQTNTGELFF
DNA: TGTGCCAGCAGCTCTCAAACGAACACCGGGGAGCTGTTTTTT
length: 14
D: NA
size: few
J: TRBJ2-2
V: TRBV7-8

CDR3: CSAEAESSYEQYF
DNA: TGCAGTGCAGAAGCGGAGAGCTCCTACGAGCAGTACTTC
length: 13
D: NA
size: NA
J: TRBJ2-7
V: TRBV20-1

CDR3: CASSQDGGSSYEQYF
DNA: TGCGCCAGCAGCCAAGATGGAGGGAGCTCCTACGAGCAGTACTTC
length: 15
D: NA
size: NA
J: TRBJ2-7
V: TRBV4-1

CDR3: CASSEYRGEAFF
DNA: TGTGCCAGCAGTGAATACAGGGGTGAAGCTTTCTTT
length: 12
D: NA
size: NA
J: TRBJ1-1
V: TRBV25-1

CDR3: CASSLWEAGVQETQYF
DNA: TGTGCCAGCAGCTTGTGGGAAGCGGGGGTCCAAGAGACCCAGTACTTC
length: 16
D: TRBD2
size: NA
J: TRBJ2-5
V: TRBV5-6

CDR3: CASSFRQGAADTQYF
DNA: TGTGCCAGCAGCTTCAGACAGGGGGCGGCAGATACGCAGTATTTT
length: 15
D: TRBD1
size: few
J: TRBJ2-3
V: TRBV9

CDR3: CASSDVGASSYEQYF
DNA: TGTGCCAGCAGTGATGTAGGGGCTAGCTCCTACGAGCAGTACTTC
length: 15
D: NA
size: few
J: TRBJ2-7
V: TRBV2

CDR3: CASSLGGTSGISGEETQYF
DNA: TGTGCCAGCAGCCTGGGGGGGACTAGCGGGATTTCGGGTGAGGAGACCCAGTACTTC
length: 19
D: TRBD2
size: NA
J: TRBJ2-5
V: TRBV14

CDR3: CASSATGGGEFGNEQFF
DNA: TGTGCCAGCAGCGCCACAGGGGGCGGTGAATTCGGCAATGAGCAGTTCTTC
length: 17
D: TRBD1
size: NA
J: TRBJ2-1
V: TRBV9

CDR3: CSVEGGVQETQYF
DNA: TGCAGCGTTGAAGGGGGGGTCCAAGAGACCCAGTACTTC
length: 13
D: NA
size: few
J: TRBJ2-5
V: TRBV29-1

CDR3: CASSQKRGSYNEQFF
DNA: TGTGCCAGCAGCCAAAAGCGGGGGTCCTACAATGAGCAGTTCTTC
length: 15
D: TRBD2
size: NA
J: TRBJ2-1
V: TRBV7-8

CDR3: CASSFRSEKEKLFF
DNA: TGTGCCAGCAGCTTTCGGTCCGAGAAGGAAAAACTGTTTTTT
length: 14
D: NA
size: once
J: TRBJ1-4
V: TRBV7-8

CDR3: CASSYSMGDNSPLHF
DNA: TGTGCCAGCAGTTACTCGATGGGGGATAATTCACCCCTCCACTTT
length: 15
D: NA
size: NA
J: TRBJ1-6
V: TRBV6-5

CDR3: CASWGGEQFF
DNA: TGTGCCAGCTGGGGGGGTGAGCAGTTCTTC
length: 10
D: TRBD2
size: NA
J: TRBJ2-1
V: TRBV2

CDR3: CASSQDTGLGYTF
DNA: TGTGCCAGCAGCCAAGATACGGGGCTCGGCTACACCTTC
length: 13
D: NA
size: NA
J: TRBJ1-2
V: TRBV3-1

CDR3: CASSYGLATYEQYF
DNA: TGTGCCAGCAGTTATGGACTAGCCACTTACGAGCAGTACTTC
length: 14
D: TRBD2
size: NA
J: TRBJ2-7
V: TRBV27

CDR3: CASTEWGAGANVLTF
DNA: TGTGCCAGCACCGAATGGGGGGCTGGGGCCAACGTCCTGACTTTC
length: 15
D: NA
size: few
J: TRBJ2-6
V: TRBV6-1

CDR3: CASSPRRNQDREAYNEQFF
DNA: TGTGCCAGCAGTCCCCGCCGAAATCAGGACAGGGAGGCCTACAATGAGCAGTTCTTC
length: 19
D: TRBD1
size: many
J: TRBJ2-1
V: TRBV7-6

CDR3: CASHTNGDTEAFF
DNA: TGTGCCAGTCACACGAACGGGGACACTGAAGCTTTCTTT
length: 13
D: NA
size: NA
J: TRBJ1-1
V: TRBV19

CDR3: CASTFGPRPDTQYF
DNA: TGTGCCAGCACCTTCGGTCCGCGCCCCGATACGCAGTATTTT
length: 14
D: NA
size: NA
J: TRBJ2-3
V: TRBV7-9